These T cell receptor beta chains were read from a single sample in a study of radiotherapy plus CTLA-4 blockade in lung cancer. TCRdb's table, derived via immunoSEQ multiplex PCR, lists solely in-frame clones and lacks some. The table lists 53,000 or so clones, 75% to 90% of them singletons. Material: peripheral blood, obtained from a patient treated with radiotherapy plus ipilimumab. Receptors were obtained from a human donor with non-small cell lung cancer that progressed on radiotherapy plus ipilimumab. Some clones in this sample may be carry-over from other donors' samples. CDR3s include the opening cysteine and the closing phenylalanine or tryptophan. Each record gives: J gene, V gene, clone size, D gene, CDR3 protein, CDR3 DNA. The D gene is left open where the match is weak. Some rows mark clone size as missing; the rest say once, few, many or name a class of expanded clone.

TRBJ1-5 | TRBV19 | NA | NA | CASSIDDGLPQHF | TGTGCCAGTAGTATAGATGATGGGCTGCCCCAGCATTTT
TRBJ2-2 | TRBV5-4 | NA | TRBD2 | CASSLAPGTSGRANTGELFF | TGTGCCAGCAGCTTGGCCCCCGGGACTAGCGGGAGGGCGAACACCGGGGAGCTGTTTTTT
TRBJ2-7 | TRBV7-9 | NA | TRBD1 | CASSLGGQGGTYEQYF | TGTGCCAGCAGCTTAGGTGGACAGGGGGGAACGTACGAGCAGTACTTC
TRBJ1-2 | TRBV2 | NA | NA | CASSRAGRDYGYTF | TGTGCCAGCAGTAGGGCAGGGAGGGACTATGGCTACACCTTC
TRBJ1-5 | TRBV6-4 | NA | NA | CASSEGGSGGQPQHF | TGTGCCAGCAGTGAAGGTGGTTCGGGAGGACAGCCCCAGCATTTT
TRBJ1-3 | TRBV6-6 | few | NA | CASSYTGGRPGNTIYF | TGTGCCAGCAGTTACACTGGTGGGAGGCCGGGAAACACCATATATTTT
TRBJ2-7 | TRBV11-2 | NA | TRBD2 | CASSKGLAGTTNEQYF | TGTGCCAGCAGTAAGGGACTAGCGGGGACTACCAACGAGCAGTACTTC
TRBJ2-5 | TRBV25-1 | NA | TRBD1 | CASSEVGQGRETQYF | TGTGCCAGCAGTGAAGTTGGACAGGGACGAGAGACCCAGTACTTC
TRBJ2-7 | TRBV2 | NA | NA | CASSEVDSGSYEQYF | TGTGCCAGCAGTGAAGTGGATAGCGGCTCCTACGAGCAGTACTTC
TRBJ1-5 | TRBV10-2 | NA | NA | CASSDSVVQPQHF | TGCGCCAGCAGTGACTCCGTAGTCCAGCCCCAGCATTTT
TRBJ1-2 | TRBV27 | NA | NA | CASSSPLGRGLGYGYTF | TGTGCCAGCAGCTCACCACTCGGGCGGGGGTTAGGCTATGGCTACACCTTC